These 28 T cell receptor beta chains were sequenced from one sample in a study of shared clonotypes between healthy human individuals. The protocol was immunoSEQ multiplex PCR, while the TCRdb copy is restricted to in-frame clones and leaves out a portion. Altogether almost 750,000 clones are present, just under 75% being singletons, with the ten largest covering 1.8%. The sample was memory CD4+ T cells sorted from blood. Subset: CD45RA-negative fraction. These receptor sequences come from a young woman in good health.

The chain employs TRBV7-2 and TRBJ1-1; no firm D call. CDR3 size: 14 residues. The germline V and J ends were trimmed by 0 bases and 3 bases, with 8 bases remaining between them. Germline V gene lookup returns CDR1 SGHTA and CDR2 FQGNSA. CDR3 in amino acids: CASSLAAYDTEAFF. CDR3 sequence (DNA): TGTGCCAGCAGCTTAGCAGCATATGACACTGAAGCTTTCTTT. Using reference TRBV7-2 and TRBJ1-1 for the parts outside the CDR3, the full variable domain is GAGVSQSPSNKVTEKGKDVELRCDPISGHTALYWYRQSLGQGLEFLIYFQGNSAPDKSGLPSDRFSAERTGGSVSTLTIQRTQQEDSAVYLCASSLAAYDTEAFFGQGTRLTVV.

This rearrangement joins TRBV21-1 to TRBJ1-1. TRBV21-1 is classified as a pseudogene. The CDR3 covers 14 residues. As DNA, the CDR3 is TGTGCCAGCAGCAAAAAAAGGGGGGGTCCTGAAGCTTTCTTT. Translated: CASSKKRGGPEAFF.

As to this clone: Other DNA sequences of this sample code for an identical CDR3. The gene calls are TRBV28 and TRBJ2-3; 8 bases agree with TRBD1. Germline-derived CDR1 and CDR2 are MDHEN and SYDVKM. V gave up 6 bases and J gave up 2 bases; unmatched junction bases: 4. The CDR3 contains 14 residues. DNA of the CDR3: TGTGCCAGCAGCCGGGACAGGTTCACAGATACGCAGTATTTT. It specifies CASSRDRFTDTQYF.

This clone has more than one count but fewer than ten. The rearrangement joins TRBV6-1 to TRBJ1-2; TRBD1 agrees at 9 bases. Germline CDR1 reads MNHNS; CDR2 reads SASEGT. Unmatched junction bases numbered 6, after V lost 5 bases and J lost 8 bases. The CDR3 is made up of 13 amino acids. The CDR3 loop is CASSPDRGGGYTF. CDR3 bases: TGTGCCAGCAGTCCCGACAGGGGGGGAGGCTACACCTTC.

This clone was recorded a few times. This chain uses TRBV4-1 with TRBJ1-2; D gene uncertain. The CDR3 length is 15 residues. V lost 0 bases to trimming and J lost 8 bases, with 16 bases between them. CDR1 and CDR2 (germline): MGHRA, YSYEKL. CDR3 sequence reads: CASSQDRVGSYGYTF. The CDR3 nucleotides read TGCGCCAGCAGCCAAGATCGAGTGGGGAGTTACGGCTACACCTTC.

This chain uses TRBV11-2 with TRBJ2-1; 12 bases agree with TRBD2. Trimming removed 2 bases from V and 3 bases from J; junction bases left unmatched: 11. The CDR3 totals 19 residues. Germline CDR1 reads SGHAT; CDR2 reads FQNNGV. The CDR3 region is CASSLNSLAGGVLYNEQFF. CDR3 sequence (DNA): TGTGCCAGCAGCTTAAATTCGCTAGCGGGAGGGGTCCTCTACAATGAGCAGTTCTTC.

This clone appeared once. The chain carries TRBV11-3 and TRBJ2-5; 12 bases are shared with TRBD2. Germline V gene data show CDR1 as SGHNT and CDR2 as YENEEA. CDR3 length: 17 residues. V lost 1 base and J lost 1; bases outside the gene matches: 4. The CDR3 loop is CASSLGTSGTFQETQYF. The CDR3 region has the DNA TGTGCCAGCAGCTTAGGGACTAGCGGGACCTTCCAAGAGACCCAGTACTTC.

This clone was observed a few times. The CDR3 DNA sequence: TGTGCCAGCAGCTTAGTGGGGACTAGCGGGCATGAGCAGTTCTTC. Translating it yields CASSLVGTSGHEQFF. The V and J genes are TRBV11-3 and TRBJ2-1, with 12 bases that match TRBD2. Trimming removed 1 base from V and 8 bases from J; junction bases left unmatched: 3. The CDR3 has 15 residues. Germline V CDR1 and CDR2: SGHNT, YENEEA.

This sequence joins TRBV29-1 and TRBJ2-3, with 11 nucleotides matching TRBD2. The CDR3 extends over 15 amino acids. Germline CDR1 and CDR2: SQVTM and ANQGSEA. The J segment lost 2 bases and the V segment lost 3 bases, leaving 4 bases of the junction unmatched. The CDR3 reads CSVELAGGYTDTQYF. In nucleotides, the CDR3 is TGCAGCGTTGAGTTAGCGGGAGGGTACACAGATACGCAGTATTTT.

This clone was detected many times. The identical CDR3 is also encoded by other nucleotide sequences in the sample. This chain uses TRBV6-5 with TRBJ1-5; the match to TRBD1 covers 8 bases. The CDR3 contains 14 residues. J gave up 5 bases and V 6 bases, and 6 bases lay outside the gene matches. Germline V gives CDR1 MNHEY, CDR2 SVGAGI. The DNA of the CDR3 is TGTGCCAGCAGGCCTAGGACAGGGCATCAGCCCCAGCATTTT. Its protein product is CASRPRTGHQPQHF.

This clone has only one observation. This chain uses TRBV7-9 with TRBJ2-7; no clear D. The CDR3 loop spans 14 amino acids. The V and J ends lost 4 bases and 1 base respectively, with 11 bases between them. Germline V CDR1 and CDR2: SEHNR, FQNEAQ (reference sequence). The CDR3 spells CASSWTDGSYEQYF. CDR3 DNA: TGTGCCAGCAGCTGGACCGACGGATCCTACGAGCAGTACTTC.

The J gene is TRBJ1-2, the V gene TRBV28; D gene uncertain. V lost 3 bases and J 2 bases, leaving 13 bases between the germline ends. The CDR3 sequence is 15 residues long. Germline V gives CDR1 MDHEN, CDR2 SYDVKM. The CDR3 here is CASSFPAGGNYGYTF. In DNA form, the CDR3 reads TGTGCCAGCAGTTTCCCAGCGGGCGGAAACTATGGCTACACCTTC.

The V call is TRBV15, the J call TRBJ2-1; 13 bases match TRBD2. V was pared by 1 base and J by 9 bases, with 6 bases of the junction left unmatched. This CDR3 contains 16 residues. CDR1 is LNHNV, CDR2 YYDKDF, per germline (reference sequence). The CDR3 nucleotides are TGTGCCACCAGCAGAGTTGGACTAGCGGGAGTGATTGAGCAGTTCTTC. Protein sequence: CATSRVGLAGVIEQFF.

The chain combines TRBV6-4 with TRBJ2-5; 7 bases are a match to TRBD1. Losses at the gene ends were 6 bases for V and 5 bases for J; bases not matched to a gene: 9. CDR1 MRHNA and CDR2 SNTAGT come from the germline V gene. This CDR3 has 14 amino acids. CDR3 sequence reads: CASSPLQGFETQYF. CDR3 coding DNA: TGTGCCAGCAGCCCTTTACAGGGGTTCGAGACCCAGTACTTC.

This clone was counted only a few times. V gene TRBV27 combines with J gene TRBJ1-2; D possibly corresponds to TRBD1 (6 bases). Trimming left V 6 bases short and J 7 bases short, with 15 bases between. This CDR3 has 13 residues. Per germline, CDR1 MNHEY and CDR2 SMNVEV (reference sequence). CDR3 residues: CASRQRQVGGYTF. CDR3 nucleotide sequence: TGTGCCAGCAGACAACGACAGGTTGGTGGCTACACCTTC.

About this clone itself: The sample contains more than one DNA sequence encoding this CDR3. The chain has TRBV6-5 and TRBJ2-2; either TRBD1 or TRBD2 may supply D (5 bases each). V lost 5 bases and J 0 bases, leaving 7 bases between the germline ends. Looked up from germline, CDR1 is MNHEY and CDR2 is SVGAGI. The CDR3 runs 14 residues. As DNA, the CDR3 is TGTGCCAGCAGTCGGGACGCGAACACCGGGGAGCTGTTTTTT. Protein product: CASSRDANTGELFF.

The chain carries TRBV7-2 and TRBJ2-7; 10 nucleotides align to TRBD1. J was trimmed by 4 bases and V by 5 bases; bases with no gene match: 8. Germline V gene sequence: CDR1 SGHTA, CDR2 FQGNSA. CDR3 length equals 15 residues. The chain's CDR3 is CASSNLDRGQYEQYF. CDR3 bases: TGTGCCAGCAGCAACCTTGACAGGGGGCAGTACGAGCAGTACTTC.

This clone showed up many times. The chain combines TRBV27 with TRBJ2-3, with 12 positions matching TRBD2. Looked up from germline, CDR1 is MNHEY and CDR2 is SMNVEV (reference sequence). V was clipped by 5 bases and J by 6 bases; unmatched bases: 9. This CDR3 is built from 16 residues. CDR3 DNA: TGTGCCAGCAGTCCACGGACTAGCGGGATGAGGGATACGCAGTATTTT. Translated: CASSPRTSGMRDTQYF.

The sample holds one count of this clone. The rearrangement links TRBV5-6 to TRBJ1-5, with 9 nucleotides matching TRBD1. This CDR3 comprises 14 residues. Trimming took 1 base from V and 5 from J; bases not matched to a gene: 1. Germline V gene data show CDR1 as SGHDT and CDR2 as YYEEEE. Here the CDR3 DNA reads TGTGCCAGCAGCTTGAGGGACAGGGATCAGCCCCAGCATTTT. This encodes CASSLRDRDQPQHF.

This clone was seen a single time. This rearrangement joins TRBV19 to TRBJ2-5, with D perhaps matching TRBD1 (5 bases). Between the trimmed V and J ends, which lost 0 bases and 7 bases, there was a span of 12 bases. Per germline, CDR1 LNHDA and CDR2 SQIVND (reference sequence). This CDR3 spans 14 amino acids. For the CDR3, the DNA is TGTGCCAGTAGTATAGATCGGCAGGGTGTGACCCAGTACTTC. Residues: CASSIDRQGVTQYF. Supplemented by reference TRBV19 and TRBJ2-5, the full variable domain reads DGGITQSPKYLFRKEGQNVTLSCEQNLNHDAMYWYRQDPGQGLRLIYYSQIVNDFQKGDIAEGYSVSREKKESFPLTVTSAQKNPTAFYLCASSIDRQGVTQYFGPGTRLLVL.

This clone was seen only a few times. The J gene is TRBJ2-2, the V gene TRBV28, with 12 nucleotides matching TRBD2. Unmatched junction bases numbered 2, after V lost 10 bases and J lost 5 bases. The V gene's germline CDR1 is MDHEN and CDR2 SYDVKM. The CDR3 contains 13 residues. CDR3 coding DNA: TGTGCCACCGGGACTAGCGGGACCGGGGAGCTGTTTTTT. Translation: CATGTSGTGELFF.

The CDR3 loop is CASRTPGGPSNQPQHF. CDR3 bases: TGTGCCAGCAGAACCCCAGGGGGTCCAAGCAATCAGCCCCAGCATTTT. The genes are TRBV28 and TRBJ1-5; 7 positions agree with TRBD1. The germline V gene encodes CDR1 MDHEN and CDR2 SYDVKM. CDR3 size: 16 residues. With 6 bases clipped from V and 1 base from J, the junction kept 9 bases outside the gene matches. Full variable domain (rest looked up from reference TRBV28 and TRBJ1-5): DVKVTQSSRYLVKRTGEKVFLECVQDMDHENMFWYRQDPGLGLRLIYFSYDVKMKEKGDIPEGYSVSREKKERFSLILESASTNQTSMYLCASRTPGGPSNQPQHFGDGTRLSIL.

This clone was recorded only once. This chain uses TRBV27 with TRBJ2-3, with 13 bases aligning to TRBD2. This CDR3 is built from 18 residues. Germline V gene sequence: CDR1 MNHEY, CDR2 SMNVEV (reference sequence). V shed 3 bases and J 3 bases; nucleotides not matched to a gene: 9. This CDR3 reads CASSFRTSGSVATDTQYF. The DNA for the CDR3 is TGTGCCAGCAGTTTCAGGACTAGCGGGAGCGTAGCGACAGATACGCAGTATTTT.

This clone showed up many times. V and J are TRBV4-1 and TRBJ2-3, with 8 bases aligning to TRBD2. This CDR3 is built from 17 residues. The ends lost 0 bases at V and 0 bases at J; junction bases unmatched: 5. The germline V gene encodes CDR1 MGHRA and CDR2 YSYEKL. The CDR3 sequence: CASSQDPGGRSTDTQYF. The CDR3 DNA sequence: TGCGCCAGCAGCCAAGATCCTGGCGGGAGGAGCACAGATACGCAGTATTTT.

The chain employs TRBV6-1 and TRBJ1-1; TRBD1 agrees at 9 bases. Trimming removed 10 bases from V and 0 bases from J; junction bases left unmatched: 9. The CDR3 is 15 residues long. From germline, CDR1 is MNHNS and CDR2 SASEGT. The CDR3 spells CAINPGQGMNTEAFF. DNA for the CDR3: TGTGCCATCAACCCGGGACAGGGTATGAACACTGAAGCTTTCTTT.

On this clone itself: A far larger clone is one base from this, pointing to a likely read error. The same CDR3 also results from other DNA sequences found in this sample. This chain uses TRBV7-9 with TRBJ1-4; a weak D match, TRBD1 (6 bases). Trimming pared 1 base from V and 10 bases from J, leaving 10 bases between. This CDR3 region has 13 residues. Per germline, CDR1 SEHNR and CDR2 FQNEAQ (reference sequence). The CDR3 loop reads CASSLEQGGKLFF. Written as DNA, the CDR3 is TGTGCCAGCAGCTTAGAACAGGGAGGAAAACTGTTTTTT.

The V and J genes are TRBV6-1 and TRBJ2-3; 12 positions agree with TRBD2. The CDR3 is 15 residues long. V trimming: 5 bases; J trimming: 4 bases; junction bases outside the gene matches: 4. Germline values: CDR1 MNHNS, CDR2 SASEGT. DNA for the CDR3: TGTGCCAGCAGTCTCGGACTAGCGGGACCAGATACGCAGTATTTT. It codes for CASSLGLAGPDTQYF.

This clone has only a few counts. The V call is TRBV7-2, the J call TRBJ1-5; D gene unclear. V was cut by 1 base and J by 3 bases, with 10 bases left in between. The germline CDR1 and CDR2 sequences are SGHTA and FQGNSA. The CDR3 is 15 residues long. CDR3 DNA: TGTGCCAGCAGCTTAGTGGCGGGGAACAATCAGCCCCAGCATTTT. Its translation is CASSLVAGNNQPQHF.